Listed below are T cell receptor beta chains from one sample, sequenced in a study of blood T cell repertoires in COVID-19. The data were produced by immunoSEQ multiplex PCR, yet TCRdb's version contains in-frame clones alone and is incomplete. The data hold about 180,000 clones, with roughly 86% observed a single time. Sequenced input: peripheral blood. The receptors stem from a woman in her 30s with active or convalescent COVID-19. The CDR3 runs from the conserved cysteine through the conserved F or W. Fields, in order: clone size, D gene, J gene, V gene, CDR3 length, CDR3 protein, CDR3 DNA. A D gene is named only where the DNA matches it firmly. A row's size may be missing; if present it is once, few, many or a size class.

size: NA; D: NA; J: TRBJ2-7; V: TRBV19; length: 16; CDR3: CASSPARAMYSYEQYF; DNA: TGTGCCAGTAGCCCGGCCAGAGCGATGTACTCCTACGAGCAGTACTTC
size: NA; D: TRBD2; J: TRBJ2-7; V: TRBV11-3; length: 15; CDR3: CASSLKAGGVYEQYF; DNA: TGTGCCAGCAGCCTAAAGGCGGGAGGGGTCTACGAGCAGTACTTC
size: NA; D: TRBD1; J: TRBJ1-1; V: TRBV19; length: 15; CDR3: CASSIGGQGGTEAFF; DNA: TGTGCCAGTAGTATAGGGGGACAGGGGGGAACTGAAGCTTTCTTT
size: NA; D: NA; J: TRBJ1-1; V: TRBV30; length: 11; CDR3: CAPRRGRKAFF; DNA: TGTGCCCCCCGGAGAGGTCGCAAAGCTTTCTTT
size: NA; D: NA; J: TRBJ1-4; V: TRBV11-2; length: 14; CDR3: CASSLGLSYEKLFF; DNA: TGTGCCAGCAGCCTCGGACTAAGTTATGAAAAACTGTTTTTT
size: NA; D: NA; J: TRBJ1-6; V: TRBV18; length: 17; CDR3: CASSTGTPSSYNSPLHF; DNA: TGTGCCAGCTCAACCGGGACACCGAGCTCCTATAATTCACCCCTCCACTTT
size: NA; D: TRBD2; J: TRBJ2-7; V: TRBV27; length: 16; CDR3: CASRPQAGGYHYEQYF; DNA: TGTGCCAGCAGGCCCCAAGCGGGAGGCTATCACTACGAGCAGTACTTC
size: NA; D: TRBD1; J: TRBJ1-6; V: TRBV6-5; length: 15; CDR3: CASRAGQGRDSPLHF; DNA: TGTGCCAGCAGAGCAGGACAGGGGCGAGATTCACCCCTCCACTTT
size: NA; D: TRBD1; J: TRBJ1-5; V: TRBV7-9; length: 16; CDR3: CASSLAGGSGNQPQHF; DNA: TGTGCCAGCAGCTTAGCAGGGGGCAGTGGCAATCAGCCCCAGCATTTT
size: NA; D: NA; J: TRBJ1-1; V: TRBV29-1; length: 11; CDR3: CSGTLGTEAFF; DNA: TGCAGTGGGACTTTGGGCACTGAAGCTTTCTTT
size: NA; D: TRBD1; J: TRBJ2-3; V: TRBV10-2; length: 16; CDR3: CASSTLPGQGPDTQYF; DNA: TGCGCCAGCAGTACTCTCCCGGGACAGGGTCCAGATACGCAGTATTTT
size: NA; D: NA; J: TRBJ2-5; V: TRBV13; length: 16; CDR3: CASGSGGLGSRETQYF; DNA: TGTGCCAGCGGGTCCGGAGGGTTGGGTTCTAGAGAGACCCAGTACTTC
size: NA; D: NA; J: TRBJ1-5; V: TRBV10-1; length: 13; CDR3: CASSAGLNQPQHF; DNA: TGCGCCAGCAGTGCGGGTCTCAATCAGCCCCAGCATTTT
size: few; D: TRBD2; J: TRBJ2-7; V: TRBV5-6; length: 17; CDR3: CASGALGLAGISYEQYF; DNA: TGTGCCAGCGGGGCCCTAGGACTAGCGGGAATCTCCTACGAGCAGTACTTC
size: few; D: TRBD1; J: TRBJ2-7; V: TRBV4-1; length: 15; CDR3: CASSQDDREYYEQYF; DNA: TGCGCCAGCAGCCAAGACGACAGGGAATACTACGAGCAGTACTTC
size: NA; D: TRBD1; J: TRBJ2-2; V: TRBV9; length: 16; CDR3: CASSVGTGPDTGELFF; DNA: TGTGCCAGCAGCGTAGGGACAGGCCCGGACACCGGGGAGCTGTTTTTT
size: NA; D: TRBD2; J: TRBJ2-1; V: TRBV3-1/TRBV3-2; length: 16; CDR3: CASSPLTSGSYNEQFF; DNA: TGTGCCAGCAGCCCCCTGACTAGCGGGAGTTACAATGAGCAGTTCTTC
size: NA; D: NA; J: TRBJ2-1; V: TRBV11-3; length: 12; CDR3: CASSNRVNEQFF; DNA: TGTGCCAGCAGCAACAGGGTCAATGAGCAGTTCTTC
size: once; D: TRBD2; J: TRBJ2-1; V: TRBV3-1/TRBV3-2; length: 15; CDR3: CASSPWTSGNNEQFF; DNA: TGTGCCAGCAGCCCTTGGACTAGCGGGAACAATGAGCAGTTCTTC
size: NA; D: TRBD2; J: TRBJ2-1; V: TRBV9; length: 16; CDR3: CASSRSGAGHYNEQFF; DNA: TGTGCCAGCAGCCGATCCGGAGCGGGGCACTACAATGAGCAGTTCTTC
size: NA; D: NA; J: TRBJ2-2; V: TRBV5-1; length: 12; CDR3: CASWSDTGELFF; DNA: TGCGCCAGCTGGAGTGACACCGGGGAGCTGTTTTTT
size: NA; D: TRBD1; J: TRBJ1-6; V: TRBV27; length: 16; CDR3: CASSWRQGAFDSPLHF; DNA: TGTGCCAGCAGTTGGCGACAGGGGGCTTTTGATTCACCCCTCCACTTT
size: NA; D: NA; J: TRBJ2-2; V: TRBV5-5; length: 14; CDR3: CASSSPNVAGELFF; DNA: TGTGCCAGCAGCTCCCCTAATGTAGCCGGGGAGCTGTTTTTT
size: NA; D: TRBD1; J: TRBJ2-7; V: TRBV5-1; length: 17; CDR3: CASSLVLTGESTYEQYF; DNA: TGCGCCAGCAGCTTGGTCTTGACAGGGGAAAGTACCTACGAGCAGTACTTC
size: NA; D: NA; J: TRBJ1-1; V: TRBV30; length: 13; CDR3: CAWKGVTVTEAFF; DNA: TGTGCCTGGAAGGGGGTTACGGTCACTGAAGCTTTCTTT
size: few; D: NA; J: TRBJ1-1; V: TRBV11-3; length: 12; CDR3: CASSSLNSEAFF; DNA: TGTGCCAGCAGCTCCCTAAATTCGGAAGCTTTCTTT
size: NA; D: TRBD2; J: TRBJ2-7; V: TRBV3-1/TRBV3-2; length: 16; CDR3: CASSQDWGGRASEQYF; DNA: TGTGCCAGCAGCCAAGATTGGGGCGGGAGGGCCTCCGAGCAGTACTTC
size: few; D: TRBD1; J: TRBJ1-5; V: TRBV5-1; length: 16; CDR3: CASSLGGQGDNQPQHF; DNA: TGCGCCAGCAGCTTGGGGGGACAGGGGGACAATCAGCCCCAGCATTTT
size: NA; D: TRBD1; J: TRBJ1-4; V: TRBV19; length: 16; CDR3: CASSIALQGAGEKLFF; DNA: TGTGCCAGTAGTATAGCCCTACAGGGGGCAGGAGAAAAACTGTTTTTT
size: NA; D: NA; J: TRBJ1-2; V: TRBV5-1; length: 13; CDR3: CASSLSGVDGYTF; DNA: TGCGCCAGCAGCTTGTCAGGGGTGGATGGCTACACCTTC
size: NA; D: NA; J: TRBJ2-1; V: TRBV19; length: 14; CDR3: CASSIVRVYNEQFF; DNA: TGTGCCAGTAGTATAGTCAGGGTGTACAATGAGCAGTTCTTC
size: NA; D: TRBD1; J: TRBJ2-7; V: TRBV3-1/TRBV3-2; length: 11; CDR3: CASSNRGEQYF; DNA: TGTGCCAGCAGCAACAGGGGAGAGCAGTACTTC
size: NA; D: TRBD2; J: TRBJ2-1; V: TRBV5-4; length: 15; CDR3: CASSLAGGRDNEQFF; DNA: TGTGCCAGCAGCTTGGCGGGCGGGAGGGACAATGAGCAGTTCTTC
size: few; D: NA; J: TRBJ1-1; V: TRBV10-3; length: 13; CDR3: CAISDRVNTEAFF; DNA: TGTGCCATCAGTGACAGGGTGAACACTGAAGCTTTCTTT
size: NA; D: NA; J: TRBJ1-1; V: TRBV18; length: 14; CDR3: CASSPSQLLTEAFF; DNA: TGTGCCAGCTCACCATCACAGCTCCTCACTGAAGCTTTCTTT
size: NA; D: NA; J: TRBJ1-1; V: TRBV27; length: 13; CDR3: CASSINRNTEAFF; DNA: TGTGCCAGCAGTATAAATCGGAACACTGAAGCTTTCTTT
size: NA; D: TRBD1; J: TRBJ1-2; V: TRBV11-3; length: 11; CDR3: CAVRDRDGYTF; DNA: TGTGCCGTCCGGGACAGGGATGGCTACACCTTC
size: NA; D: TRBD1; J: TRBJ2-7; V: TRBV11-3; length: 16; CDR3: CASTPPGQPRSYEQYF; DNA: TGTGCCAGCACCCCCCCGGGACAGCCGCGCTCCTACGAGCAGTACTTC
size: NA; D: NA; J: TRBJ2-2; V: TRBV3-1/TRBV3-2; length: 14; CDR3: CVSSQEHVAGELFF; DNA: TGTGTCAGCAGCCAAGAACACGTGGCCGGGGAGCTGTTTTTT
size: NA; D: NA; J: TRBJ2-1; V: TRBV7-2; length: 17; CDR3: CASSSRSGQLGYNEQFF; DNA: TGTGCCAGCAGCTCCAGATCAGGACAGCTGGGGTACAATGAGCAGTTCTTC
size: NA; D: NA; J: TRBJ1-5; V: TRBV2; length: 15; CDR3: CASSASQHSNQPQHF; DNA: TGTGCCAGCAGTGCATCACAGCATAGCAATCAGCCCCAGCATTTT
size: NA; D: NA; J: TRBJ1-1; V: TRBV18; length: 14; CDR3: CASSPTGQNTEAFF; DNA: TGTGCCAGCTCACCAACAGGGCAGAACACTGAAGCTTTCTTT
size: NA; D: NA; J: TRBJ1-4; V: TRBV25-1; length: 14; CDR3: CASGIGTNFEKLFF; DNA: TGTGCCAGCGGGATCGGGACAAATTTTGAAAAACTGTTTTTT
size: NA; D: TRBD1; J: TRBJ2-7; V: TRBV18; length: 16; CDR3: CASSSHTGGASYEQYF; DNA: TGTGCCAGCTCATCACATACAGGGGGAGCCTCCTACGAGCAGTACTTC
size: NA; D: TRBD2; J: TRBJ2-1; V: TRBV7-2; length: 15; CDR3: CASSPGLAGVYEQFF; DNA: TGTGCCAGCAGCCCGGGACTAGCGGGAGTCTATGAGCAGTTCTTC
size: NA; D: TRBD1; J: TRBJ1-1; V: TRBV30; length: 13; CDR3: CAWEQGQGTEAFF; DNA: TGTGCCTGGGAGCAAGGACAGGGCACTGAAGCTTTCTTT
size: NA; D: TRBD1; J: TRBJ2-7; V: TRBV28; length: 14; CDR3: CASSQDRGSYEQYF; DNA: TGTGCCAGCAGCCAGGACAGGGGGTCCTACGAGCAGTACTTC
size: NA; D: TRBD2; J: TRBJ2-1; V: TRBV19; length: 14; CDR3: CASSERGGLDEQFF; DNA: TGTGCCAGTAGTGAGCGGGGGGGCCTCGATGAGCAGTTCTTC
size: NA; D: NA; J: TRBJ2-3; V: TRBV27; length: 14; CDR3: CASSFGRVADTQYF; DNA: TGTGCCAGCAGTTTTGGCAGGGTGGCAGATACGCAGTATTTT
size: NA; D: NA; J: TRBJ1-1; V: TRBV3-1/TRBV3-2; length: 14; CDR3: CASSFLTGNTEAFF; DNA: TGTGCCAGCAGCTTTCTGACTGGGAACACTGAAGCTTTCTTT
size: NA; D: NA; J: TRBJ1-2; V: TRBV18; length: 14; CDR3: CASSPLAGIEGYTF; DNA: TGTGCCAGCTCACCACTGGCAGGGATCGAAGGCTACACCTTC
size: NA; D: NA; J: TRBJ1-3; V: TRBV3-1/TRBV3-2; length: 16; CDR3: CASSQARSHSGNTIYF; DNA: TGTGCCAGCAGCCAAGCCCGGTCTCACTCTGGAAACACCATATATTTT
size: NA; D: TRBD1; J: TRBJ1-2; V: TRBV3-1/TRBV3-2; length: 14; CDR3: CASSHSGQGKGYTF; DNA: TGTGCCAGCAGCCACTCCGGACAGGGCAAAGGCTACACCTTC
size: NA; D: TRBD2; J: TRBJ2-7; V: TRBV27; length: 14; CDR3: CASSLMGLRAEQYF; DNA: TGTGCCAGCAGTTTAATGGGACTACGGGCCGAGCAGTACTTC
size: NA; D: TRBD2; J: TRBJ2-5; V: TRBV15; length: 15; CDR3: CATSRRAGGQETQYF; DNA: TGTGCCACCAGCAGACGAGCGGGGGGCCAAGAGACCCAGTACTTC